This TCR beta chain was recorded in a study of siplizumab effects on memory and regulatory T cells. Assay: immunoSEQ multiplex PCR; the TCRdb copy retains only in-frame clones and omits some. The sample has 50,000 or so clones, roughly 87% seen once; the top ten hold less than 0.35%. The source is a human donor in good health. Sequences were obtained from naive CD8+ T cells sorted from blood.

CDR3 region: CASSSQDSSYEQYF. CDR3 DNA: TGTGCCAGCAGTTCCCAAGATAGCTCCTACGAGCAGTACTTC. The chain couples TRBV6-5 to TRBJ2-7, with D unclear. V was cut by 4 bases and J by 0 bases, with 10 bases left in between. CDR3 length equals 14 residues. Germline assignment: CDR1 MNHEY and CDR2 SVGAGI.